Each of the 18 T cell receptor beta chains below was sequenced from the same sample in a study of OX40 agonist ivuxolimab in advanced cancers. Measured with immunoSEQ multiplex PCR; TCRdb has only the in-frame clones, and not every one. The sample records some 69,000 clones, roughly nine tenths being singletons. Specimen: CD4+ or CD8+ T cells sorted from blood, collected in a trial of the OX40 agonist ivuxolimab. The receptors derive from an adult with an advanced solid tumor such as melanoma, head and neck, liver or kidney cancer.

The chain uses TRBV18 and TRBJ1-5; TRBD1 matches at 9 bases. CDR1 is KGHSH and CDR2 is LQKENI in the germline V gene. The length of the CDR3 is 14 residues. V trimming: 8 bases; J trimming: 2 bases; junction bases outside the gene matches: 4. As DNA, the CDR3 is TGTGCCAGCCAGACAGGGGGTGGCAATCAGCCCCAGCATTTT. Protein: CASQTGGGNQPQHF.

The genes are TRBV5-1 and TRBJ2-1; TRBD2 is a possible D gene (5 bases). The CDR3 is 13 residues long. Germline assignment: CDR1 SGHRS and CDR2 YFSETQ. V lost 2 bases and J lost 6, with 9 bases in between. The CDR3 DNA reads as TGCGCCAGCAGCTTAATTACTAGCAATGAGCAGTTCTTC. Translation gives CASSLITSNEQFF.

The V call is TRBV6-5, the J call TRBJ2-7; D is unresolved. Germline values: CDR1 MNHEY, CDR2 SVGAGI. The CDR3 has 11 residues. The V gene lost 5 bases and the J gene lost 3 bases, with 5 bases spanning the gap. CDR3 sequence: CASSPNYEQYF. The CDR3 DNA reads TGTGCCAGCAGTCCCAACTACGAGCAGTACTTC.

This CDR3 reads CASSGRFGTSDTDTQYF. DNA of the CDR3: TGTGCCAGCAGCGGACGTTTCGGGACTAGCGACACAGATACGCAGTATTTT. The V and J genes are TRBV9 and TRBJ2-3; 10 nucleotides align to TRBD2. The germline CDR1 and CDR2 sequences are SGDLS and YYNGEE. V was clipped by 3 bases and J by 2 bases; unmatched bases: 9. This CDR3 region has 17 residues.

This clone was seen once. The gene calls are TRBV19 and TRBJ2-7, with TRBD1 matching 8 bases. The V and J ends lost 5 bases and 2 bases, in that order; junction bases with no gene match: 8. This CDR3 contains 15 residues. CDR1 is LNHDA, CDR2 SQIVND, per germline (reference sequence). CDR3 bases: TGTGCCAGTAGTGCCAGACAGGGGTCGACCTACGAGCAGTACTTC. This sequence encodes CASSARQGSTYEQYF.

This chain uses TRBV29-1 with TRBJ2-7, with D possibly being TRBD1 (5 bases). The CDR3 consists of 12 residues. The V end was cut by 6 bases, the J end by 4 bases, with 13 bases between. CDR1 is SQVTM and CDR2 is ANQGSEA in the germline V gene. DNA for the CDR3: TGCAGCGTAACAGGCACGTGGTACGAGCAGTACTTC. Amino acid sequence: CSVTGTWYEQYF.

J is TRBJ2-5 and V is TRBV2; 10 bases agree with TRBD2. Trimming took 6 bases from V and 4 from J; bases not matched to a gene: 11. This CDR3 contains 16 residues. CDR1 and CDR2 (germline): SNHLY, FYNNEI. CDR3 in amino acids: CASSVSGRAGRETQYF. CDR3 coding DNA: TGTGCCAGCAGCGTAAGCGGGAGGGCAGGTCGAGAGACCCAGTACTTC.

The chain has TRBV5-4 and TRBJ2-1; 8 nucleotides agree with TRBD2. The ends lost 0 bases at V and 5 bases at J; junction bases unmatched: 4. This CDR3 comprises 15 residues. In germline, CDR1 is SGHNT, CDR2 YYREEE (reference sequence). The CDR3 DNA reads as TGTGCCAGCAGCTTGGCTACTAGCGGAAACAATGAGCAGTTCTTC. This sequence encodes CASSLATSGNNEQFF.

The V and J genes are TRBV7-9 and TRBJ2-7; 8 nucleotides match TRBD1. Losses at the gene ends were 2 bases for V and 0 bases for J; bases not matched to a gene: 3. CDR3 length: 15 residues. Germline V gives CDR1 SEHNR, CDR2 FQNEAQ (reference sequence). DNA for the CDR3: TGTGCCAGCAGCTTACGACAGGGGTACTCCTACGAGCAGTACTTC. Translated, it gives CASSLRQGYSYEQYF.

The chain's CDR3 is CASGTGERQPQHF. The CDR3 DNA reads TGTGCCAGCGGTACAGGGGAGCGACAGCCCCAGCATTTT. The J gene is TRBJ1-5, the V gene TRBV11-2; 7 bases fit TRBD1. The CDR3 spans 13 residues. Losses at the gene ends were 8 bases for V and 7 bases for J; bases not matched to a gene: 8. Germline CDR1 reads SGHAT; CDR2 reads FQNNGV.

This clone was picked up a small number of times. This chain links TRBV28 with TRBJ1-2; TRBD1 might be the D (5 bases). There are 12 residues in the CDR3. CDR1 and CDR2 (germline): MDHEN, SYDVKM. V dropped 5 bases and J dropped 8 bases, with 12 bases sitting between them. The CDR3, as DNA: TGTGCCAGCAGTGCCAGGGAGGGGGGCTACACCTTC. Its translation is CASSAREGGYTF.

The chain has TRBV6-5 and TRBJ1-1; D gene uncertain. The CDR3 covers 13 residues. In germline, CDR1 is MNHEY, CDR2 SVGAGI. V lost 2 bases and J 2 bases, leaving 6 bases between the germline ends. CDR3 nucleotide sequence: TGTGCCAGCAGTTACGCGGGTAACACTGAAGCTTTCTTT. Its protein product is CASSYAGNTEAFF.

The CDR3 loop is CASSLGSPNTGELFF. The CDR3 nucleotides are TGTGCCAGCAGCTTGGGCTCCCCGAACACCGGGGAGCTGTTTTTT. The V and J genes are TRBV11-2 and TRBJ2-2; unclear D gene. V was clipped by 3 bases and J by 0 bases, with 8 bases between them. This CDR3 region has 15 residues. The V gene's germline CDR1 is SGHAT and CDR2 FQNNGV.

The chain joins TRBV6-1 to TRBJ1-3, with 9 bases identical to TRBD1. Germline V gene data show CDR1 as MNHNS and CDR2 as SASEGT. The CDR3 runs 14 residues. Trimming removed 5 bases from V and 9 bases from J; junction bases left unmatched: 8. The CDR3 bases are TGTGCCAGCAGTCGGGACAGGGAGAGAAGCACCATATATTTT. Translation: CASSRDRERSTIYF.

The DNA of the CDR3 is TGCAGCGTTGAAGAACAGGAGAACACTGAAGCTTTCTTT. Translating gives CSVEEQENTEAFF. The J gene is TRBJ1-1, the V gene TRBV29-1; weak D call: TRBD1 (5 bases). V lost 0 bases, J lost 1 base, and 6 bases lay in between. Germline V CDR1 and CDR2: SQVTM, ANQGSEA. The CDR3 loop spans 13 amino acids.

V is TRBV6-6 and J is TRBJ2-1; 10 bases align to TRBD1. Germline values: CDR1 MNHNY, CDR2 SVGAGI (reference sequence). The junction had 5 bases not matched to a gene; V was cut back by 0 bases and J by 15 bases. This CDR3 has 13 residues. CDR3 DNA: TGTGCCAGCAGTTACTCGGGACAGGGGAGAGGGTTCTTC. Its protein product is CASSYSGQGRGFF.

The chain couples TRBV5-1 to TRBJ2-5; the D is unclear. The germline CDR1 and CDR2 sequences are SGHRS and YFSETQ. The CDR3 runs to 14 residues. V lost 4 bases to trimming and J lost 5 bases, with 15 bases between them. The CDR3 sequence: CASSMDGVRETQYF. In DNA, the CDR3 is TGCGCCAGCAGCATGGACGGCGTCAGGGAGACCCAGTACTTC.

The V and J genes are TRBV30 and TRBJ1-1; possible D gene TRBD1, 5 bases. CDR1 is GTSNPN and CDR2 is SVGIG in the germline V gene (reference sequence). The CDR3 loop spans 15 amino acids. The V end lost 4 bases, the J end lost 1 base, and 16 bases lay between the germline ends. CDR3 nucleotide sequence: TGTGCCTGGAAACTGACAGCTATTCCGAACACTGAAGCTTTCTTT. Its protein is CAWKLTAIPNTEAFF.